The 26 T cell receptor beta chains below all came from one sample that was sequenced in a study of T cell responses to AZD1222 COVID-19 vaccine. Generated by immunoSEQ multiplex PCR, the TCRdb table keeps only in-frame clones and is missing some. The sample has approximately 74,000 clones, 82% seen once. Sample: peripheral blood, taken on day 0 of AZD1222 vaccination. All receptors derive from an adult in good health.

This clone was picked up one time. This sequence joins TRBV6-2 or TRBV6-3 and TRBJ2-7, with 7 positions matching TRBD1. V lost 0 bases and J lost 0; bases outside the gene matches: 5. The germline V gene has CDR1 MNHEY and CDR2 SVGEGT. The CDR3 loop spans 16 amino acids. The CDR3 DNA follows: TGTGCCAGCAGTTACTCGAGGGGGCCGTCCTCCTACGAGCAGTACTTC. Its protein is CASSYSRGPSSYEQYF.

CDR3 nucleotide sequence: TGCAGCGTTGTTTGGCTCGGGGGGGACGAGCAGTACTTC. Amino acids: CSVVWLGGDEQYF. V and J are TRBV29-1 and TRBJ2-7; 8 bases line up with TRBD2. This CDR3 has 13 residues. Trimming at V came to 4 bases and at J to 5 bases, leaving 7 bases not matched to a gene. Germline CDR1 is SQVTM and CDR2 is ANQGSEA.

The chain is built from TRBV24-1 and TRBJ1-2; perhaps TRBD1 as D (6 bases). The V end was cut by 7 bases, the J end by 4 bases, with 12 bases between. Germline V CDR1 and CDR2: KGHDR, SFDVKD. The CDR3 extends over 13 amino acids. DNA for the CDR3: TGTGCCACCAGCGACAGGTCCGGCTATGGCTACACCTTC. This gives the protein CATSDRSGYGYTF.

The chain links TRBV4-2 to TRBJ1-4; D gene ambiguous. The germline V and J ends were trimmed by 1 base and 14 bases, with 20 bases remaining between them. The germline CDR1 and CDR2 sequences are LGHNA and YNFKEQ. This CDR3 is built from 15 residues. In nucleotides, the CDR3 is TGTGCCAGCAGCCAAGCAGGTCAACAGACAAGGTTGCTGTTTTTT. Protein: CASSQAGQQTRLLFF.

The chain carries TRBV14 and TRBJ1-2, with 9 bases identical to TRBD1. The CDR3 consists of 15 residues. Unmatched junction bases numbered 5, after V lost 2 bases and J lost 4 bases. Looked up from germline, CDR1 is SGHDN and CDR2 is FVKESK. CDR3 sequence (DNA): TGTGCCAGCAGCCAACCCGGGACAGGGAGCTATGGCTACACCTTC. The encoded protein is CASSQPGTGSYGYTF.

The rearrangement links TRBV5-4 to TRBJ2-5; D is uncertain. This CDR3 contains 14 residues. Deletions cut 7 bases from V and 7 bases from J, with 20 bases between. CDR1 SGHNT and CDR2 YYREEE come from the germline V gene (reference sequence). The CDR3 is CASASGLSGGTQYF. DNA of the CDR3: TGTGCCAGCGCTTCAGGTTTGAGTGGCGGGACCCAGTACTTC.

The V and J genes are TRBV7-9 and TRBJ2-7, with D perhaps TRBD1 (6 bases). The CDR3 contains 15 residues. Germline V gene sequence: CDR1 SEHNR, CDR2 FQNEAQ (reference sequence). V was clipped by 2 bases and J by 6 bases, with 17 bases between them. CDR3 protein: CASSLTSQTGPEQYF. The CDR3, as DNA: TGTGCCAGCAGCTTAACGAGTCAGACAGGCCCCGAGCAGTACTTC.

Only one count was recorded for this clone. V usage is TRBV19 and J usage is TRBJ1-5; TRBD1 agrees at 11 bases. Germline trimming cut 4 bases from V and 4 bases from J; bases unmatched to any gene: 12. Germline CDR1 LNHDA, CDR2 SQIVND (reference sequence). The CDR3 runs 18 residues. Written as DNA, the CDR3 is TGTGCCAGTAGTAAGGCGGGCGGACAGGGGGCCTATAATCAGCCCCAGCATTTT. Translating it yields CASSKAGGQGAYNQPQHF.

J is TRBJ2-5 and V is TRBV5-4; either TRBD1 or TRBD2 may fit D (5 bases each). The germline V and J ends were trimmed by 5 bases and 5 bases, with 13 bases remaining between them. Germline-derived CDR1 and CDR2 are SGHNT and YYREEE (reference sequence). The CDR3 has 13 amino acids. The CDR3, as DNA: TGTGCCAGCAGGGGACCGACGTTTGAGACCCAGTACTTC. Translated: CASRGPTFETQYF.

The chain has TRBV6-1 and TRBJ1-1; D call uncertain. With 2 bases removed from V and 1 base from J, the gap between germline ends came to 5 bases. Germline lookup yields CDR1 MNHNS and CDR2 SASEGT. The CDR3 contains 13 residues. The CDR3 nucleotides are TGTGCCAGCAGTGAACAGCAGAACACTGAAGCTTTCTTT. Protein: CASSEQQNTEAFF.

The rearrangement joins TRBV7-9 to TRBJ1-1; D unclear. Trimming stripped 5 bases from V and 11 bases from J, with 18 bases between. The CDR3 consists of 13 residues. Looked up from germline, CDR1 is SEHNR and CDR2 is FQNEAQ (reference sequence). CDR3 in DNA: TGTGCCAGCAGCGTCGAGGGAACCCCTAGGGCTTTCTTT. Translation gives CASSVEGTPRAFF. Complete variable domain (other parts from reference TRBV7-9 and TRBJ1-1): DTGVSQNPRHKITKRGQNVTFRCDPISEHNRLYWYRQTLGQGPEFLTYFQNEAQLEKSRLLSDRFSAERPKGSFSTLEIQRTEQGDSAMYLCASSVEGTPRAFFGQGTRLTVV.

V and J are TRBV11-1 and TRBJ2-5; either TRBD1 or TRBD2 may supply D (6 bases each). This CDR3 comprises 14 residues. The germline V gene encodes CDR1 SGHAT and CDR2 FQDESV (reference sequence). Trimming stripped 2 bases from V and 4 bases from J, with 11 bases between. The CDR3 region is CASSLIGGRETQYF. CDR3 nucleotides: TGTGCCAGCAGCTTAATAGGGGGGAGAGAGACCCAGTACTTC.

This chain uses TRBV5-1 with TRBJ2-1; TRBD2 aligns across 12 bases. Germline V lookup: CDR1 SGHRS, CDR2 YFSETQ. CDR3 size: 16 residues. The V segment lost 4 bases and the J segment 3 bases; nucleotides outside the gene matches: 5. CDR3 amino acids: CASSRTSGMYYNEQFF. The CDR3, as DNA: TGCGCCAGCAGCCGGACTAGCGGGATGTACTACAATGAGCAGTTCTTC.

This chain joins TRBV7-3 and TRBJ2-2; D is unresolved. The CDR3 consists of 14 residues. V dropped 1 base and J dropped 1 base, with 4 bases sitting between them. CDR1 and CDR2 from the germline V gene are SGHTA and FQGTGA. CDR3 protein: CASSLRQNTGELFF. The DNA of the CDR3 is TGTGCCAGCAGCTTAAGGCAGAACACCGGGGAGCTGTTTTTT.

CDR3 nucleotides: TGTGCCAGCAGTGAACGATTTAGCACTGAAGCTTTCTTT. Encoded protein: CASSERFSTEAFF. The rearrangement links TRBV25-1 to TRBJ1-1, with D unclear. Germline values: CDR1 MGHDK, CDR2 SYGVNS. CDR3 size: 13 residues. V was cut by 2 bases and J by 4 bases, with 8 bases left in between.

The chain uses TRBV6-5 and TRBJ1-6; D is undetermined. V was cut by 0 bases and J by 7 bases, with 10 bases left in between. CDR3 length equals 15 residues. Looked up from germline, CDR1 is MNHEY and CDR2 is SVGAGI. The CDR3 DNA reads as TGTGCCAGCAGTTACTCCGGCTACGACAATTCACCCCTCCACTTT. It encodes CASSYSGYDNSPLHF.

This clone was detected once. The genes are TRBV19 and TRBJ1-2, with a weak D call TRBD1 (6 bases). V was cut by 6 bases and J by 2 bases, with 10 bases left in between. The V gene's germline CDR1 is LNHDA and CDR2 SQIVND (reference sequence). This CDR3 has 13 amino acids. The CDR3 is CASRTGINYGYTF. The CDR3 region has the DNA TGTGCCAGTAGAACAGGGATCAACTATGGCTACACCTTC.

This chain connects TRBV14 to TRBJ1-1, with no clear D. CDR3 length equals 16 residues. Germline lookup yields CDR1 SGHDN and CDR2 FVKESK. The V end was cut by 1 base, the J end by 0 bases, with 12 bases between. CDR3 sequence: CASSQVGWEMNTEAFF. The CDR3 DNA is TGTGCCAGCAGCCAAGTTGGGTGGGAGATGAACACTGAAGCTTTCTTT.

This clone was detected only once. This chain uses TRBV18 with TRBJ2-1, with 10 bases that match TRBD2. The junction had 8 bases not matched to a gene; V was cut back by 5 bases and J by 7 bases. Looked up from germline, CDR1 is KGHSH and CDR2 is LQKENI. The CDR3 extends over 15 amino acids. The CDR3 sequence is CASSSLAGAGNEQFF. The CDR3 nucleotides are TGTGCCAGCTCATCGCTAGCGGGGGCGGGGAATGAGCAGTTCTTC. Complete variable domain (other parts from reference TRBV18 and TRBJ2-1): NAGVMQNPRHLVRRRGQEARLRCSPMKGHSHVYWYRQLPEEGLKFMVYLQKENIIDESGMPKERFSAEFPKEGPSILRIQQVVRGDSAAYFCASSSLAGAGNEQFFGPGTRLTVL.

This clone was found once. Other DNA variants within this sample encode the same CDR3. The genes are TRBV25-1 and TRBJ1-2, with D unresolved. V lost 6 bases to trimming and J lost 3 bases, with 11 bases between them. Germline CDR1 reads MGHDK; CDR2 reads SYGVNS. The CDR3 length is 13 residues. CDR3 sequence (DNA): TGTGCCAGCAGAAGAGGTGCGGACTATGGCTACACCTTC. Its protein product is CASRRGADYGYTF.

The V gene is TRBV7-6, the J gene TRBJ1-1, with 7 nucleotides matching TRBD1. The CDR3 loop spans 16 amino acids. Germline CDR1 and CDR2: SGHVS and FNYEAQ. Trimming at V came to 5 bases and at J to 0 bases, leaving 9 bases not matched to a gene. In DNA form, the CDR3 reads TGTGCCAGCAGCCTCTCCGGGACAGTCATGAACACTGAAGCTTTCTTT. It specifies CASSLSGTVMNTEAFF.

The chain couples TRBV6-5 to TRBJ1-2; TRBD1 agrees at 7 bases. J gave up 2 bases and V 6 bases, and 3 bases lay outside the gene matches. Germline V gene sequence: CDR1 MNHEY, CDR2 SVGAGI. CDR3 length: 13 residues. CDR3 in amino acids: CASSPGQNYGYTF. For the CDR3, the DNA is TGTGCCAGCAGCCCGGGACAGAACTATGGCTACACCTTC.

This clone was seen a handful of times. The chain's CDR3 is CASSYNDRGFVGQETQYF. CDR3 sequence (DNA): TGTGCCAGCAGTTACAATGACAGGGGCTTCGTTGGCCAAGAGACCCAGTACTTC. V is TRBV6-2 or TRBV6-3 and J is TRBJ2-5, with TRBD1 matching 8 bases. Germline CDR1 MNHEY, CDR2 SVGEGT. The CDR3 covers 18 residues. The junction had 12 bases not matched to a gene; V was cut back by 2 bases and J by 1 base.

CDR3 amino acids: CASSLSGGLQHF. The DNA for the CDR3 is TGTGCCAGCAGTTTATCCGGGGGACTCCAGCATTTT. The V call is TRBV27, the J call TRBJ1-5, with D perhaps matching TRBD1 (5 bases). The V gene's germline CDR1 is MNHEY and CDR2 SMNVEV (reference sequence). Trimming removed 0 bases from V and 12 bases from J, with 9 bases in between. The CDR3 runs to 12 residues.

J is TRBJ2-4 and V is TRBV10-1; the D is unclear. Trimming pared 0 bases from V and 0 bases from J, leaving 6 bases between. This CDR3 contains 15 residues. Germline CDR1 reads WNHNN; CDR2 reads SYGVQD (reference sequence). The DNA of the CDR3 is TGCGCCAGCAGTGAGTCGGCCCTAGCCAAAAACATTCAGTACTTC. Its translation: CASSESALAKNIQYF.

The chain carries TRBV4-2 and TRBJ2-3; 12 positions agree with TRBD2. The germline V gene encodes CDR1 LGHNA and CDR2 YNFKEQ. The CDR3 runs 15 residues. With 1 base clipped from V and 8 bases from J, the junction kept 4 bases outside the gene matches. In DNA, the CDR3 is TGTGCCAGCAGCCAAGCTAGCGGGGGGGCGGGTACGCAGTATTTT. Amino acids: CASSQASGGAGTQYF.